The 25 T cell receptor beta chains presented below share a single source sample, sequenced in a study of blood T cell repertoires in COVID-19. Using immunoSEQ multiplex PCR, the repertoire was profiled, and TCRdb retains in-frame clones only, with some absent. The sample holds some 95,000 clones, about three quarters seen once. The specimen sequenced was peripheral blood. These receptors all come from a man aged 50 or older who had recovered from COVID-19.

This chain uses TRBV5-1 with TRBJ1-2; D is unclear. There are 12 residues in the CDR3. V was pared by 4 bases and J by 8 bases, with 12 bases between. CDR1 SGHRS and CDR2 YFSETQ come from the germline V gene. CDR3 loop: CASSGGVRGYTF. Here the CDR3 DNA reads TGCGCCAGCAGCGGCGGGGTCCGCGGCTACACCTTC. The full variable domain, with the rest looked up from reference TRBV5-1 and TRBJ1-2, is KAGVTQTPRYLIKTRGQQVTLSCSPISGHRSVSWYQQTPGQGLQFLFEYFSETQRNKGNFPGRFSGRQFSNSRSEMNVSTLELGDSALYLCASSGGVRGYTFGSGTRLTVV.

V and J are TRBV5-1 and TRBJ1-3, with unresolved D. CDR1 is SGHRS, CDR2 YFSETQ, per germline. V lost 1 base and J lost 9, with 14 bases in between. The CDR3 has 14 amino acids. The DNA for the CDR3 is TGCGCCAGCAGCTTGAGCACTAACGGCGGCACCATATATTTT. Translating gives CASSLSTNGGTIYF. Using reference TRBV5-1 and TRBJ1-3 for the parts outside the CDR3, the full variable domain is KAGVTQTPRYLIKTRGQQVTLSCSPISGHRSVSWYQQTPGQGLQFLFEYFSETQRNKGNFPGRFSGRQFSNSRSEMNVSTLELGDSALYLCASSLSTNGGTIYFGEGSWLTVV.

CDR3 DNA sequence: TGTGCCAGCAGTGAGGGGGGAGTTGCCAAAAACATTCAGTACTTC. This encodes CASSEGGVAKNIQYF. The chain couples TRBV2 to TRBJ2-4; a weak D match, TRBD2 (6 bases). This CDR3 has 15 amino acids. The V gene lost 3 bases and the J gene lost 1 base, with 10 bases spanning the gap. Germline V gives CDR1 SNHLY, CDR2 FYNNEI.

This clone showed up just a few times. The rearrangement links TRBV30 to TRBJ2-7; tentative D call: TRBD2 (6 bases). Germline CDR1 GTSNPN, CDR2 SVGIG (reference sequence). CDR3 size: 13 residues. V gave up 3 bases and J gave up 7 bases, with 16 bases separating them. CDR3 residues: CAWSWGTGGEQYF. For the CDR3, the DNA is TGTGCCTGGAGCTGGGGCACTGGGGGGGAGCAGTACTTC. Filled out from reference TRBV30 and TRBJ2-7, the complete variable domain reads SQTIHQWPATLVQPVGSPLSLECTVEGTSNPNLYWYRQAAGRGLQLLFYSVGIGQISSEVPQNLSASRPQDRQFILSSKKLLLSDSGFYLCAWSWGTGGEQYFGPGTRLTVT.

The chain employs TRBV28 and TRBJ1-5; TRBD1 might be the D (6 bases). Per the germline V gene, CDR1 is MDHEN and CDR2 is SYDVKM. This CDR3 comprises 16 residues. V lost 1 base and J lost 1, with 11 bases in between. The CDR3 loop reads CASSLSRGRSNQPQHF. CDR3 coding DNA: TGTGCCAGCAGTTTATCCAGGGGTAGGAGCAATCAGCCCCAGCATTTT.

The chain's CDR3 is CASSRDREGQPQHF. The CDR3 coding sequence is TGTGCCAGCAGCCGGGACAGGGAGGGACAGCCCCAGCATTTT. The J gene is TRBJ1-5, the V gene TRBV5-4; 9 bases align to TRBD1. The germline V gene encodes CDR1 SGHNT and CDR2 YYREEE (reference sequence). Trimming cost V 4 bases and J 7 bases; bases outside gene matches: 6. The CDR3 runs 14 residues.

The chain combines TRBV7-2 with TRBJ2-2; D gene ambiguous. Germline lookup yields CDR1 SGHTA and CDR2 FQGNSA. The CDR3 has 14 amino acids. The germline V and J ends were trimmed by 4 bases and 4 bases, with 10 bases remaining between them. The CDR3 sequence is CASSWNGVTGELFF. CDR3 coding DNA: TGTGCCAGCAGCTGGAATGGAGTCACCGGGGAGCTGTTTTTT.

V gene TRBV24-1 combines with J gene TRBJ2-3, with 9 bases matching TRBD1. V shed 2 bases, J shed 6 bases, and the junction held 8 bases outside the gene matches. This CDR3 has 16 residues. Germline CDR1 KGHDR, CDR2 SFDVKD. The CDR3 nucleotides are TGTGCCACCAGTGATTCCCCGGGACAGGGTTCGGATACGCAGTATTTT. It translates to CATSDSPGQGSDTQYF.

The rearrangement uses TRBV6-6 and TRBJ1-2; no clear D. V was shortened by 2 bases and J by 8 bases, with 3 bases between the two germline ends. The CDR3 runs to 10 residues. Germline V lookup: CDR1 MNHNY, CDR2 SVGAGI (reference sequence). Written as DNA, the CDR3 is TGTGCCAGCAGTTACGGCGGCTACACCTTC. Protein: CASSYGGYTF.

The gene calls are TRBV19 and TRBJ2-3, with D tentatively TRBD1 (6 bases). The V end lost 3 bases, the J end lost 4 bases, and 14 bases lay between the germline ends. This CDR3 comprises 15 residues. The germline gives CDR1 LNHDA, CDR2 SQIVND (reference sequence). CDR3 sequence (DNA): TGTGCCAGTAGTATTTCATCCAGGGGACCAGATACGCAGTATTTT. Its protein product is CASSISSRGPDTQYF.

The chain recombines TRBV12-5 with TRBJ2-7; maybe TRBD1 (5 bases). The CDR3 spans 13 residues. V was clipped by 5 bases and J by 2 bases, with 10 bases between them. CDR1 is LGHNT, CDR2 FRNRAP, per germline. In nucleotides, the CDR3 is TGTGCTAGTGGTATAGGGGCTACCTACGAGCAGTACTTC. Protein product: CASGIGATYEQYF. Looking up the rest from reference TRBV12-5 and TRBJ2-7 gives the full variable domain: DARVTQTPRHKVTEMGQEVTMRCQPILGHNTVFWYRQTMMQGLELLAYFRNRAPLDDSGMPKDRFSAEMPDATLATLKIQPSEPRDSAVYFCASGIGATYEQYFGPGTRLTVT.

Only one count was recorded for this clone. This chain joins TRBV6-5 and TRBJ1-1; no firm D call. V was trimmed by 7 bases and J by 0 bases, leaving 9 bases between them. Germline CDR1 reads MNHEY; CDR2 reads SVGAGI. The CDR3 has 13 amino acids. The CDR3 is CASTRVMNTEAFF. In DNA, the CDR3 is TGTGCCAGCACGAGGGTCATGAACACTGAAGCTTTCTTT.

The chain has TRBV7-2 and TRBJ1-5; D unresolved. Trimming left V 5 bases short and J 5 bases short, with 10 bases between. CDR3 length: 13 amino acids. Germline CDR1 SGHTA, CDR2 FQGNSA. The CDR3 region has the DNA TGTGCCAGCAGCCTTAGAGGTGATCAGCCCCAGCATTTT. Translated: CASSLRGDQPQHF.

The chain combines TRBV28 with TRBJ1-5, with no clear D. The V gene's germline CDR1 is MDHEN and CDR2 SYDVKM. The CDR3 totals 13 residues. V was clipped by 7 bases and J by 2 bases, with 9 bases between them. The CDR3 DNA is TGTGCCAGCACCAACGGGGGCAATCAGCCCCAGCATTTT. This codes for CASTNGGNQPQHF.

The chain links TRBV27 to TRBJ2-1; TRBD2 agrees at 11 bases. The CDR3 runs 16 residues. Trimming took 3 bases from V and 7 from J; bases not matched to a gene: 8. Germline CDR1 reads MNHEY; CDR2 reads SMNVEV (reference sequence). CDR3 coding DNA: TGTGCCAGCAGTTTCAGGTTACTAGCGGGAGCGAATGAGCAGTTCTTC. Amino acid sequence: CASSFRLLAGANEQFF.

The chain has TRBV28 and TRBJ2-5; unclear D gene. Germline V gene sequence: CDR1 MDHEN, CDR2 SYDVKM. V lost 3 bases to trimming and J lost 2 bases, with 10 bases between them. The CDR3 covers 14 residues. The CDR3, as DNA: TGTGCCAGCAGTTTTGGTCTACGGCAAGAGACCCAGTACTTC. It codes for CASSFGLRQETQYF.

This clone was detected ten times or more. Different DNA sequences within this sample yield the same CDR3. V usage is TRBV27 and J usage is TRBJ1-1; D is possibly TRBD1 (5 bases). V dropped 6 bases and J dropped 3 bases, with 11 bases sitting between them. Germline-derived CDR1 and CDR2 are MNHEY and SMNVEV (reference sequence). The CDR3 spans 13 residues. CDR3 nucleotide sequence: TGTGCCAGCAGCCTTGGGGCAGACACTGAAGCTTTCTTT. Translation: CASSLGADTEAFF.

This rearrangement joins TRBV5-1 to TRBJ1-4; tentative D call: TRBD1 (6 bases). Germline CDR1 is SGHRS and CDR2 is YFSETQ. Trimming removed 4 bases at V and 0 bases at J, with 10 bases between. CDR3 length: 15 residues. The CDR3 reads CASSLQGSTNEKLFF. The CDR3 region has the DNA TGCGCCAGCAGCCTACAGGGTTCAACTAATGAAAAACTGTTTTTT.

The V and J genes are TRBV18 and TRBJ2-7; maybe TRBD1 (6 bases). The ends were cut back, 4 bases at V and 1 base at J, with 8 bases in the middle. This CDR3 is 13 amino acids long. Germline V gene lookup returns CDR1 KGHSH and CDR2 LQKENI. DNA for the CDR3: TGTGCCAGCTCACTGCAGGGGTCCTACGAGCAGTACTTC. Amino acid sequence: CASSLQGSYEQYF.

In regard to this clone: The junction does not match germline at one end; this may be a read error. This chain connects TRBV2 to TRBJ1-1, with D possibly TRBD1 on 6 matching bases. The germline gives CDR1 SNHLY, CDR2 FYNNEI. The CDR3 spans 13 residues. CDR3 in DNA: TGTGCAAGCAACAGGGATCCGAACACTGAAGCTTTCTTT. Translation: CASNRDPNTEAFF.

In DNA, the CDR3 is TGTGCGACCGGGACAGGGGGTACAGATACGCAGTATTTT. Translating it yields CATGTGGTDTQYF. This chain connects TRBV24-1 to TRBJ2-3; 11 nucleotides match TRBD1. This CDR3 has 13 residues. The V gene's germline CDR1 is KGHDR and CDR2 SFDVKD.

J is TRBJ2-1 and V is TRBV6-1; TRBD2 agrees at 11 bases. CDR1 and CDR2 (germline): MNHNS, SASEGT. The CDR3 is 15 residues long. Unmatched junction bases numbered 1, after V lost 0 bases and J lost 6 bases. This chain's CDR3 is CASSEASGGANEQFF. The CDR3 DNA reads as TGTGCCAGCAGTGAAGCTAGCGGGGGGGCCAATGAGCAGTTCTTC.

V gene TRBV25-1 combines with J gene TRBJ1-1; 7 positions agree with TRBD1. Per the germline V gene, CDR1 is MGHDK and CDR2 is SYGVNS. With 5 bases clipped from V and 5 bases from J, the junction kept 5 bases outside the gene matches. The CDR3 spans 13 residues. The CDR3 here is CASSRQGVTEAFF. The CDR3 bases are TGTGCCAGCAGTCGACAGGGTGTAACTGAAGCTTTCTTT.

The genes are TRBV3-1 (or the pseudogene TRBV3-2) and TRBJ1-2; 8 positions match TRBD1. With V trimmed by 3 bases and J by 4 bases, 4 bases remained unmatched. This CDR3 spans 14 amino acids. The germline V gene encodes CDR1 LGHDT and CDR2 YNNKEL (reference sequence). The CDR3 DNA follows: TGTGCCAGCAGCCAGGCTCAGGGGGCCTATGGCTACACCTTC. This sequence encodes CASSQAQGAYGYTF.

The rearrangement joins TRBV5-8 to TRBJ2-7, with D possibly being TRBD1 (6 bases). V was pared by 1 base and J by 3 bases, with 14 bases between. The CDR3 is 15 amino acids. Germline loops: CDR1 SGHTS, CDR2 YDEGEE. CDR3 protein: CASSLLGARSYEQYF. The CDR3 DNA sequence: TGTGCCAGCAGCTTGTTGGGGGCACGAAGCTACGAGCAGTACTTC. The variable domain in full, completed from reference TRBV5-8 and TRBJ2-7, reads EAGVTQSPTHLIKTRGQQATLRCSPISGHTSVYWYQQALGLGLQFLLWYDEGEERNRGNFPPRFSGRQFPNYSSELNVNALELEDSALYLCASSLLGARSYEQYFGPGTRLTVT.